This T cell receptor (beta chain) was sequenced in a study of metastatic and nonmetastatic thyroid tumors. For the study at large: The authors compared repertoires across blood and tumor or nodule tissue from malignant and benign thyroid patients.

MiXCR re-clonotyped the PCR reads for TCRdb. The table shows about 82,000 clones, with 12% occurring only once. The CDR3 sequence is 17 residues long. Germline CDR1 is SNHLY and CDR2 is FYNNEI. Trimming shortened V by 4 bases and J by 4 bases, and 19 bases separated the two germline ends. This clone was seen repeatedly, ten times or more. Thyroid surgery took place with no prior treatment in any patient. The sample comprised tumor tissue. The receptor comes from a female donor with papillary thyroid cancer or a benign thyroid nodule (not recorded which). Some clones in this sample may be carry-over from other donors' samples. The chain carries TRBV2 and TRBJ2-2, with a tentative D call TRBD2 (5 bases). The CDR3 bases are TGTGCCAGCAGTGGTCCGGGATTCCCGTCGGGCACCGGGGAGCTGTTTTTT. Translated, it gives CASSGPGFPSGTGELFF.